Below are 27 T cell receptor beta chains sequenced from a single sample in a study of breast tumors, draining lymph nodes, adjacent tissues (dated by TCRdb to about 2016). The axillary draining lymph nodes of breast cancer patients were the source of the lymph node samples. The method was multiplex PCR. Sequencing was carried out with an Illumina HiSeq 2000. TCRdb took the public reads, trimmed them with fastp at Q25, ran MiXCR for clone calling and kept in-frame beta chains. Rows with a matching CDR3 protein are joined into one entry that keeps the most common DNA and genes. This sample has approximately 170,000 distinct CDR3 sequences in its table, and approximately 30% of those were observed once. The top ten clones comprise approximately 4.3% of the sample. The sequenced material came from axillary lymph node tissue. These receptors were obtained from a female donor with breast cancer. Some clones in this sample may be carry-over from other donors' samples.

The chain is built from TRBV2 and TRBJ1-5; 7 nucleotides match TRBD1. From germline, CDR1 is SNHLY and CDR2 FYNNEI. Unmatched junction bases numbered 23, after V lost 7 bases and J lost 11 bases. The CDR3 loop spans 17 amino acids. As DNA, the CDR3 is TGTGCCAGCATGCCAATTCGACAGGGCCGGGGTAGAGAGACCCAGCATTTT. This sequence encodes CASMPIRQGRGRETQHF.

This clonotype was observed many times. The rearrangement uses TRBV12-3 or TRBV12-4 and TRBJ2-5; 10 bases agree with TRBD2. The CDR3 consists of 16 residues. V shed 5 bases and J 4 bases; nucleotides not matched to a gene: 10. CDR3 sequence: CASSTLSGRRGETQYF. In DNA form, the CDR3 reads TGTGCCAGCAGTACCCTTAGCGGGAGGAGGGGAGAGACCCAGTACTTC.

The CDR3 DNA reads TGTGCCAGTAGTATTGAGGGGGAAGAAGGCTATGGCTACACCTTC. Residues: CASSIEGEEGYGYTF. The rearrangement uses TRBV19 and TRBJ1-2; possible D gene TRBD1, 6 bases. Germline V lookup: CDR1 LNHDA, CDR2 SQIVND (reference sequence). The CDR3 has 15 residues. Trimming stripped 3 bases from V and 4 bases from J, with 15 bases between.

This clonotype was seen ten or more times. The rearrangement links TRBV11-2 to TRBJ2-2, with no clear D. This CDR3 has 13 amino acids. CDR1 is SGHAT and CDR2 is FQNNGV in the germline V gene. Deletions cut 5 bases from V and 6 bases from J, with 10 bases between. The CDR3, as DNA: TGTGCCAGCAGCCGTCCTACGGCCGGGGAGCTGTTTTTT. It specifies CASSRPTAGELFF.

This clonotype was detected many times. This sequence joins TRBV7-9 and TRBJ1-4; D unclear. Trimming stripped 3 bases from V and 7 bases from J, with 6 bases between. This CDR3 region has 12 residues. Germline CDR1 is SEHNR and CDR2 is FQNEAQ (reference sequence). The CDR3 sequence is CASSFGVEKLFF. The CDR3 nucleotides read TGTGCCAGCAGCTTTGGGGTTGAAAAACTGTTTTTT.

In this sample, this clonotype turned up many times. The chain has TRBV4-2 and TRBJ2-3, with 10 bases matching TRBD2. J gave up 4 bases and V 4 bases, and 5 bases lay outside the gene matches. The CDR3 extends over 15 amino acids. Germline V lookup: CDR1 LGHNA, CDR2 YNFKEQ. CDR3 coding DNA: TGTGCCAGCAGCCCAAGCGGGGGGGCCTCAGATACGCAGTATTTT. It encodes CASSPSGGASDTQYF.

This clonotype was counted many times. The CDR3 sequence: CASSTGLAGPPNTGELFF. CDR3 DNA: TGTGCCAGTAGTACGGGACTAGCGGGGCCCCCGAACACCGGGGAGCTGTTTTTT. The chain couples TRBV19 to TRBJ2-2; 13 bases line up with TRBD2. The germline V gene has CDR1 LNHDA and CDR2 SQIVND (reference sequence). The CDR3 is 18 residues long. Losses at the gene ends were 4 bases for V and 0 bases for J; bases not matched to a gene: 5.

This clonotype was recorded a few times. The chain has TRBV3-1 and TRBJ2-7; D possibly corresponds to TRBD2 (6 bases). The germline gives CDR1 LGHDT, CDR2 YNNKEL (reference sequence). The CDR3 consists of 15 residues. V lost 0 bases, J lost 6 bases, and 15 bases lay in between. CDR3 residues: CASSQDRGGPLEQYF. The CDR3 DNA reads TGTGCCAGCAGCCAAGATCGCGGAGGGCCCCTCGAGCAGTACTTC.

This clonotype has ten or more counts. The chain employs TRBV15 and TRBJ2-7; 9 positions agree with TRBD1. This CDR3 is 16 amino acids long. Per the germline V gene, CDR1 is LNHNV and CDR2 is YYDKDF (reference sequence). The J segment lost 5 bases and the V segment lost 3 bases, leaving 11 bases of the junction unmatched. CDR3 DNA sequence: TGTGCCACCAGCAGGAGGAGTGGGACAGGGATACACGAGCAGTACTTC. Translated, it gives CATSRRSGTGIHEQYF.

The chain employs TRBV3-1 and TRBJ1-4, with D possibly matching TRBD1 (5 bases). CDR1 and CDR2 from the germline V gene are LGHDT and YNNKEL (reference sequence). The CDR3 is made up of 13 amino acids. The V end lost 1 base, the J end lost 10 bases, and 10 bases lay between the germline ends. CDR3 DNA: TGTGCCAGCAGCCAAGCATACGGGGGAAAACTGTTTTTT. Translating gives CASSQAYGGKLFF.

The rearrangement uses TRBV7-9 and TRBJ1-4, with 9 positions matching TRBD1. The CDR3 has 15 amino acids. Trimming cost V 5 bases and J 7 bases; bases outside gene matches: 8. In germline, CDR1 is SEHNR, CDR2 FQNEAQ (reference sequence). The chain's CDR3 is CASSHSDRGGEKLFF. CDR3 nucleotides: TGTGCCAGCAGCCACAGCGACAGGGGGGGTGAAAAACTGTTTTTT.

This clonotype was seen at least ten times. The rearrangement uses TRBV18 and TRBJ2-3; D uncertain. The germline V gene has CDR1 KGHSH and CDR2 LQKENI. The CDR3 runs 16 residues. Trimming removed 4 bases at V and 0 bases at J, with 14 bases between. CDR3: CASSRRVQASTDTQYF. CDR3 DNA sequence: TGTGCCAGCTCACGACGCGTTCAGGCCAGCACAGATACGCAGTATTTT.

This clonotype showed up just a few times. This sequence joins TRBV20-1 and TRBJ1-1; D is possibly TRBD1 (6 bases). The ends were cut back, 0 bases at V and 5 bases at J, with 7 bases in the middle. From germline, CDR1 is DFQATT and CDR2 SNEGSKA (reference sequence). CDR3 size: 12 residues. Written as DNA, the CDR3 is TGCAGTGCTAGAGACAGGGGAACTGAAGCTTTCTTT. It codes for CSARDRGTEAFF.

At least ten counts were recorded for this clonotype. The CDR3 sequence: CASSLERGAGTQYF. CDR3 bases: TGTGCCAGCAGCTTAGAGCGGGGGGCAGGGACCCAGTACTTC. This chain joins TRBV7-3 and TRBJ2-5, with 9 bases matching TRBD2. Germline V gives CDR1 SGHTA, CDR2 FQGTGA. The CDR3 covers 14 residues. V lost 2 bases, J lost 7 bases, and 5 bases stayed unmatched. The full variable domain, rest sourced from reference TRBV7-3 and TRBJ2-5, is GAGVSQTPSNKVTEKGKYVELRCDPISGHTALYWYRQSLGQGPEFLIYFQGTGAADDSGLPNDRFFAVRPEGSVSTLKIQRTERGDSAVYLCASSLERGAGTQYFGPGTRLLVL.

V gene TRBV28 combines with J gene TRBJ1-2; D is undetermined. This CDR3 has 15 amino acids. Trimming cost V 1 base and J 2 bases, with 11 bases left between them. Germline V gene sequence: CDR1 MDHEN, CDR2 SYDVKM. The CDR3 coding sequence is TGTGCCAGCAGTTTATTTGGCAGTAGGAACTATGGCTACACCTTC. Protein product: CASSLFGSRNYGYTF.

The sample holds many counts of this clonotype. The chain links TRBV20-1 to TRBJ1-6; D gene ambiguous. This CDR3 region has 13 residues. The germline V gene encodes CDR1 DFQATT and CDR2 SNEGSKA (reference sequence). Trimming took 0 bases from V and 8 from J, leaving 8 bases between them. The CDR3 sequence is CSARDEGDSPLHF. As DNA, the CDR3 is TGCAGTGCTAGAGATGAGGGAGATTCACCCCTCCACTTT.

In this sample, this clonotype turned up many times. The chain combines TRBV5-1 with TRBJ2-3; 9 bases fit TRBD2. This CDR3 is 15 amino acids long. V shed 4 bases and J 6 bases; nucleotides not matched to a gene: 9. Germline V CDR1 and CDR2: SGHRS, YFSETQ. CDR3 in DNA: TGCGCCAGCAGCACAATAGCGGGGGCTCCCGATACGCAGTATTTT. This encodes CASSTIAGAPDTQYF.

The CDR3 here is CASSRQMPNTEAFF. CDR3 nucleotide sequence: TGTGCCAGCAGTCGACAGATGCCGAACACTGAAGCTTTCTTT. This chain connects TRBV6-2 or TRBV6-3 to TRBJ1-1; a weak D match, TRBD1 (5 bases). Germline-derived CDR1 and CDR2 are MNHEY and SVGEGT. V was clipped by 5 bases and J by 1 base, with 11 bases between them. This CDR3 comprises 14 residues.

The genes are TRBV24-1 and TRBJ2-1, with D possibly being TRBD1 (6 bases). Per germline, CDR1 KGHDR and CDR2 SFDVKD. The length of the CDR3 is 16 residues. Between the trimmed V and J ends, which lost 0 bases and 0 bases, there was a span of 8 bases. The CDR3 coding sequence is TGTGCCACCAGTGATTTGTCAGGGGACTCCTACAATGAGCAGTTCTTC. Amino acids: CATSDLSGDSYNEQFF.

This clonotype has at least ten counts. The chain carries TRBV9 and TRBJ2-3; 9 nucleotides line up with TRBD2. From germline, CDR1 is SGDLS and CDR2 YYNGEE. The CDR3 length is 17 residues. Trimming at V came to 4 bases and at J to 0 bases, leaving 9 bases not matched to a gene. CDR3 amino acids: CASSTIAGEASTDTQYF. CDR3 sequence (DNA): TGTGCCAGCAGCACAATAGCGGGAGAAGCTAGCACAGATACGCAGTATTTT.

At least ten counts were recorded for this clonotype. The gene calls are TRBV5-8 and TRBJ1-2; unclear D gene. Germline V gives CDR1 SGHTS, CDR2 YDEGEE. The CDR3 loop spans 13 amino acids. The germline V and J ends were trimmed by 0 bases and 8 bases, with 11 bases remaining between them. The CDR3 loop is CASSLEGKGGYTF. CDR3 DNA sequence: TGTGCCAGCAGCTTGGAAGGGAAAGGCGGCTACACCTTC.

This clonotype showed up many times. This chain connects TRBV12-3 or TRBV12-4 to TRBJ2-7; no definite D call. The V and J ends lost 6 bases and 6 bases respectively, with 9 bases between them. The CDR3 contains 11 residues. CDR3 sequence reads: CASSILGEQYF. CDR3 sequence (DNA): TGTGCCAGCAGCATACTGGGCGAGCAGTACTTC.

To note about this clonotype: A much bigger clone sits one base away, suggesting this may be a read error. The chain uses TRBV5-4 and TRBJ2-1, with TRBD2 identical over 10 bases. The CDR3 contains 17 residues. Germline V gives CDR1 SGHNT, CDR2 YYREEE (reference sequence). CDR3 sequence: CASSLMKLAGTNNGQFF. The CDR3 region has the DNA TGTGCCAGCAGCCTGATGAAACTAGCGGGAACAAACAATGGGCAGTTCTTC.

This clonotype was detected ten times or more. The chain is built from TRBV6-1 and TRBJ1-2; 9 bases map to TRBD1. J gave up 8 bases and V 10 bases, and 8 bases lay outside the gene matches. This CDR3 region has 12 residues. Germline V CDR1 and CDR2: MNHNS, SASEGT. In nucleotides, the CDR3 is TGTGCCATCCGACAGGGGGTCTACGGCTACACCTTC. Residues: CAIRQGVYGYTF.

The chain carries TRBV20-1 and TRBJ1-4; D perhaps matches TRBD1 (6 bases). V gave up 0 bases and J gave up 5 bases, with 16 bases separating them. The CDR3 extends over 16 amino acids. CDR1 is DFQATT and CDR2 is SNEGSKA in the germline V gene (reference sequence). CDR3 protein: CSARDRGTGPNEKLFF. The DNA of the CDR3 is TGCAGTGCTAGAGATAGGGGGACCGGACCAAATGAAAAACTGTTTTTT.

A note on this clonotype: Possible read error: a much larger clone is one base away. The gene calls are TRBV4-2 and TRBJ2-3; D may be TRBD1 (6 bases). This CDR3 is built from 16 residues. The germline V gene has CDR1 LGHNA and CDR2 YNFKEQ. The CDR3 DNA is TGTGCCAGCAGCCAAGTGATTGGACTCCCAGGGGATACGAAGTATTTT. Protein: CASSQVIGLPGDTKYF.

V is TRBV6-1 and J is TRBJ1-3; TRBD1 matches at 8 bases. V trimming: 4 bases; J trimming: 3 bases; junction bases outside the gene matches: 8. The CDR3 loop spans 16 amino acids. The germline CDR1 and CDR2 sequences are MNHNS and SASEGT. Written as DNA, the CDR3 is TGTGCCAGCAGTGGTCAGGGGGCGCGTAGTGGAAACACCATATATTTT. This translates into CASSGQGARSGNTIYF.